This TCR beta chain originates from a study of CD8+CD57+ T cells in acquired aplastic anemia. Study as a whole: The sorted CD4+ and CD8+ cells yielded an average around 3.2 ug of DNA. Healthy donors yielded about 9.9 million CD4+ cell reads on average.

TCR beta VDJ and CDR3 were profiled, and genomic DNA was the template. A single record per CDR3 protein comes from TCRdb applying MiXCR to the reads. The table includes around 33,000 distinct CDR3 sequences, approximately 73% detected once. Germline V gives CDR1 SGHAT, CDR2 FQDESV (reference sequence). The CDR3 is 13 amino acids. The V end lost 3 bases, the J end lost 5 bases, and 8 bases lay between the germline ends. Sequencing was carried out using sorted CD4+, CD8+, or CD8+CD57+ T cells (not recorded which) from PBMCs. The TCR comes from a human donor in good health, serving as a control. The chain combines TRBV11-1 with TRBJ2-1; D unclear. The DNA of the CDR3 is TGTGCCAGCAGCTTCGGCACTAACAATGAGCAGTTCTTC. This gives the protein CASSFGTNNEQFF. Supplemented by reference TRBV11-1 and TRBJ2-1, the full variable domain reads EAEVAQSPRYKITEKSQAVAFWCDPISGHATLYWYRQILGQGPELLVQFQDESVVDDSQLPKDRFSAERLKGVDSTLKIQPAELGDSAMYLCASSFGTNNEQFFGPGTRLTVL.